Included here is one T cell receptor beta chain sequence, with context. The antigen is unknown. 60 Vbeta and 13 Jbeta primers were used in PCR. Produced via immunoSEQ multiplex PCR; TCRdb's table is partial and in-frame only. This table has 150,000 or so clones, 60% to 80% appearing once. This entry comes from a study of cytomegalovirus exposure and HLA in healthy donors. The length of the CDR3 is 14 residues. Trimming shortened V by 2 bases and J by 4 bases, and 14 bases separated the two germline ends. In germline, CDR1 is GTSNPN, CDR2 SVGIG (reference sequence). Study-wide points: A later analysis found most CMV-associated TCR beta chains apparently HLA-restricted. Listed as cytomegalovirus-associated were 150 or so TCR beta chains. Productive status was seen about 90% or about 30% of the time for most TCR beta V segments in an earlier analysis. The authors later linked a missense DCLRE1C variant to TCR beta V- and J-gene trimming.

Input material: PBMCs. The receptor comes from a woman aged 40 to 50 in good health and CMV-seropositive. The chain joins TRBV30 to TRBJ2-5, with D maybe TRBD2 (5 bases). DNA of the CDR3: TGTGCCTGGAGTCCTCTCAGCGGCCGAGAGACCCAGTACTTC. Translation: CAWSPLSGRETQYF.